What follows are 11 T cell receptor beta chains derived from one specimen sequenced in a study of T cells in Graves' hyperthyroidism and ophthalmopathy. TCR beta CDR3 regions were amplified from RNA transcripts. TCR CDR3 regions were first amplified by RT-PCR with HTBI primers. TCRdb independently ran MiXCR on the multiplex PCR reads; one entry per CDR3 protein. Among some 150,000 distinct CDR3 sequences listed, around 20% were seen once. Sequenced input: blood. Source of these receptors: a woman aged 45-59 years with Graves' hyperthyroidism that later progressed to Graves' ophthalmopathy.

This clonotype showed up just once. This chain connects TRBV27 to TRBJ2-6, with 16 bases identical to TRBD2. Trimming removed 6 bases from V and 3 bases from J; junction bases left unmatched: 14. Germline CDR1 MNHEY, CDR2 SMNVEV (reference sequence). There are 21 residues in the CDR3. Here the CDR3 DNA reads TGTGCCAGCAGCCTGTCCCCCCCGGGACTAGCGGGAGGGGGTGGGGCCAACGTCCTGACTTTC. Amino acids: CASSLSPPGLAGGGGANVLTF.

The chain is built from TRBV20-1 and TRBJ2-7, with 11 bases identical to TRBD2. The CDR3 extends over 14 amino acids. With 4 bases clipped from V and 3 bases from J, the junction kept 5 bases outside the gene matches. Germline CDR1 DFQATT, CDR2 SNEGSKA (reference sequence). This CDR3 is CSAKTSGALYEQYF. CDR3 nucleotides: TGCAGTGCTAAGACTAGCGGGGCCCTCTACGAGCAGTACTTC.

This clonotype was picked up many times. The chain is built from TRBV5-1 and TRBJ2-7; 9 bases map to TRBD1. The length of the CDR3 is 15 residues. Trimming removed 1 base from V and 7 bases from J; junction bases left unmatched: 9. CDR1 is SGHRS and CDR2 is YFSETQ in the germline V gene. The DNA for the CDR3 is TGCGCCAGCAGCTTGCCCCGGACAGGGGTGGAGGAGCAGTACTTC. Its protein product is CASSLPRTGVEEQYF. The full variable domain, with the rest looked up from reference TRBV5-1 and TRBJ2-7, is KAGVTQTPRYLIKTRGQQVTLSCSPISGHRSVSWYQQTPGQGLQFLFEYFSETQRNKGNFPGRFSGRQFSNSRSEMNVSTLELGDSALYLCASSLPRTGVEEQYFGPGTRLTVT.

This clonotype showed up many times. The chain recombines TRBV11-2 with TRBJ2-3; D perhaps matches TRBD2 (6 bases). Deletions cut 3 bases from V and 6 bases from J, with 13 bases between. Per germline, CDR1 SGHAT and CDR2 FQNNGV. This CDR3 is 14 amino acids long. This CDR3 reads CASSLGTFKDTQYF. Written as DNA, the CDR3 is TGTGCCAGCAGCTTGGGGACTTTTAAGGATACGCAGTATTTT.

In this sample, this clonotype turned up a few times. The chain joins TRBV27 to TRBJ1-3; D perhaps matches TRBD1 (5 bases). The V and J ends lost 5 bases and 4 bases respectively, with 9 bases between them. The CDR3 has 13 amino acids. The germline V gene encodes CDR1 MNHEY and CDR2 SMNVEV (reference sequence). The CDR3 loop reads CASSATAGNTIYF. CDR3 DNA sequence: TGTGCCAGCAGTGCGACAGCCGGAAACACCATATATTTT.

This clonotype was counted at least ten times. The gene calls are TRBV24-1 and TRBJ2-3, with 10 bases that match TRBD2. Per germline, CDR1 KGHDR and CDR2 SFDVKD. The CDR3 spans 16 residues. Trimming removed 2 bases from V and 1 base from J; junction bases left unmatched: 2. The CDR3 loop reads CATSDYLAGGTDTQYF. In DNA, the CDR3 is TGTGCCACCAGTGATTACCTAGCGGGAGGCACAGATACGCAGTATTTT.

The chain has TRBV19 and TRBJ1-2; D uncertain. The CDR3 length is 13 residues. The V gene lost 10 bases and the J gene lost 4 bases, with 16 bases spanning the gap. Germline V gene sequence: CDR1 LNHDA, CDR2 SQIVND (reference sequence). CDR3 nucleotides: TGTGCCACCCTCGGAGAGGATTTCTATGGCTACACCTTC. Its protein is CATLGEDFYGYTF.

The V call is TRBV7-2, the J call TRBJ2-7; possible D gene TRBD1, 5 bases. Trimming removed 7 bases from V and 5 bases from J, with 15 bases in between. Germline loops: CDR1 SGHTA, CDR2 FQGNSA. CDR3 length: 13 amino acids. DNA of the CDR3: TGTGCCAGCAACCTAAGGGGTCGGGACGAGCAGTACTTC. This gives the protein CASNLRGRDEQYF.

This clonotype was seen repeatedly, ten times or more. The chain combines TRBV5-5 with TRBJ1-5; perhaps TRBD1 as D (5 bases). The length of the CDR3 is 15 residues. The V gene's germline CDR1 is SGHKS and CDR2 YYEKEE (reference sequence). Trimming shortened V by 4 bases and J by 2 bases, and 13 bases separated the two germline ends. The CDR3 is CASSLTAAGNQPQHF. CDR3 DNA: TGTGCCAGCAGCCTGACAGCGGCGGGCAATCAGCCCCAGCATTTT.

This clonotype appeared many times. The V gene is TRBV12-3 or TRBV12-4, the J gene TRBJ1-5; 9 bases are a match to TRBD1. This CDR3 contains 15 residues. V was pared by 6 bases and J by 1 base, with 4 bases of the junction left unmatched. The CDR3 coding sequence is TGTGCCAGCAGACCGACAGGGGGAAGCAATCAGCCCCAGCATTTT. It yields the protein CASRPTGGSNQPQHF.

This clonotype was counted at least ten times. This rearrangement joins TRBV12-3 or TRBV12-4 to TRBJ1-5, with D tentatively TRBD1 (6 bases). The CDR3 has 14 amino acids. Between the trimmed V and J ends, which lost 5 bases and 7 bases, there was a span of 15 bases. The CDR3: CASSDSTGKQPQHF. The CDR3 DNA reads as TGTGCCAGCAGTGATTCGACAGGAAAACAGCCCCAGCATTTT.